A few counts support the clone carrying this T cell receptor beta chain. Its target is unknown. The data derive from a study of T cell repertoires in cytomegalovirus infection. Overall study: Indicated by public TCR beta signatures were CMV infection and matching HLA type.

TCRdb independently ran MiXCR on the reads; one entry per CDR3 protein. The table shows about 830,000 distinct CDR3 sequences, with about 30% occurring only once. CDR1 ENHRY and CDR2 SYGVKD come from the germline V gene. J lost 6 bases, V lost 4 bases, and 12 bases had no gene match. This CDR3 region has 16 residues. The material sequenced was cultured CD8+ T cells from PBMCs, taken from culture after CMV antigen stimulation. The clonotype was recovered from a human donor in good health (CMV status not recorded). Some clones in this sample may be carry-over from other donors' samples. The chain links TRBV10-3 to TRBJ2-1, with 7 bases fitting TRBD2. The CDR3: CAISAPGGPTSNEQFF. Here the CDR3 DNA reads TGTGCCATCAGTGCCCCGGGAGGCCCGACTTCCAATGAGCAGTTCTTC.